Listed below are T cell receptor beta chains from one sample, sequenced in a study of graft-versus-host responses after intestinal transplantation. Only in-frame clones appear in the TCRdb table, and some are missing; sequencing was by immunoSEQ multiplex PCR. The sample holds some 10,000 clones; roughly 80% are singletons and the top ten take more than 8%. The sequenced sample was ileum tissue, obtained 23 days after intestinal transplant. The receptors stem from a human patient who received an intestinal transplant, so some T cells may come from the graft donor. Both conserved end residues are part of each CDR3. The D gene is left open where the match is weak. Clone size is stated in some rows and not others, as once, few, many or a class when expanded.

. 16 TRBJ2-3 TRBD2 TRBV7-8 TGTGCCAGCAGCTCCCCGGGCGGACTAGTATCAGATACGCAGTATTTT CASSSPGGLVSDTQYF
. 18 TRBJ1-2 . TRBV5-1 TGCGCCAGCAGCCGCCCCTCGGTCCGGGGCGGAAAAAACTATGGCTACACCTTC CASSRPSVRGGKNYGYTF
. 17 TRBJ2-1 TRBD2 TRBV5-5 TGTGCCAGCAGCTCTTTATGGCGGGGGGGCCTTGGCAATGAGCAGTTCTTC CASSSLWRGGLGNEQFF
once 16 TRBJ1-2 TRBD1 TRBV15 TGTGCCACCAGCAGCTTCCTGGGACAGGGGCGAGGTGGCTACACCTTC CATSSFLGQGRGGYTF
. 16 TRBJ2-5 . TRBV11-1 TGTGCCAGCAGCCCCGGGACACTCGCCACCCAAGAGACCCAGTACTTC CASSPGTLATQETQYF
. 16 TRBJ1-1 . TRBV6-1 TGTGCCAGCAGTGAAATATCGGACCCCATGAACACTGAAGCTTTCTTT CASSEISDPMNTEAFF
. 15 TRBJ2-2 TRBD1 TRBV28 TGTGCCAGCAGCACCGGGACAGATAACACCGGGGAGCTGTTTTTT CASSTGTDNTGELFF
. 14 TRBJ1-3 . TRBV9 TGTGCCAGCAGCGCAAGAGGCTCTGGAAACACCATATATTTT CASSARGSGNTIYF
. 17 TRBJ1-2 TRBD1 TRBV9 TGTGCCAGCAGCGGATCGGACAGGGTGAACCCCATCTATGGCTACACCTTC CASSGSDRVNPIYGYTF
. 16 TRBJ2-1 . TRBV21-1 TGTGCCAGCAGCAAACAGAGGAGACAGTCCTACAATGAGCAGTTCTTC CASSKQRRQSYNEQFF
. 15 TRBJ1-4 . TRBV27 TGTGCCAGCAGTTTTCGACCGGCAACTAATGAAAAACTGTTTTTT CASSFRPATNEKLFF
. 12 TRBJ1-2 . TRBV5-6 TGTGCCAGCAGCTTGTGGGGAAGTGGCTACACCTTC CASSLWGSGYTF
. 10 TRBJ2-5 . TRBV20-1 TGCAGTGCTAGTTGGGAGACCCAGTACTTC CSASWETQYF
few 15 TRBJ1-1 . TRBV7-6 TGTGCCAGCAGCCCATGGACAACAATGAACACTGAAGCTTTCTTT CASSPWTTMNTEAFF
. 16 TRBJ2-7 TRBD2 TRBV9 TGTGCCAGCAGCGTAGATGGCGGGAGGAGCTCCTACGAGCAGTACTTC CASSVDGGRSSYEQYF
. 13 TRBJ1-6 . TRBV11-2 TGTGCCAGCAGCTCCGGACGGGGATCACCCCTCCACTTT CASSSGRGSPLHF
large 16 TRBJ1-1 TRBD1 TRBV28 TGTGCCAGCAGCCCGTGGCAGGGGGCGCCAGGAGAAGTAGCTTTCTTT CASSPWQGAPGEVAFF
. 11 TRBJ2-7 . TRBV6-1 TGTGCCAGCACGGAATCGGGCCAGCAGTACTTC CASTESGQQYF
. 15 TRBJ1-5 . TRBV6-1 TGTGCCAGCAGTGAGGTAGGGTCACCGAATCAGCCCCAGCATTTT CASSEVGSPNQPQHF
. 12 TRBJ2-5 . TRBV13 TGTGCCAGCAGCTTAGGCCAAGAGACCCAGTACTTC CASSLGQETQYF
. 13 TRBJ1-2 TRBD1 TRBV27 TGTGCCAGCAGATCCTGGACAGGGGATGGCTACACCTTC CASRSWTGDGYTF
. 15 TRBJ2-7 . TRBV7-9 TGTGCCAGCAGCTCCGGGTGGGGGCCGGGCTACGAGCAGTACTTC CASSSGWGPGYEQYF
. 13 TRBJ1-1 . TRBV30 TGTGCCTGGAGACCCCTTTGGGGCACTGAAGCTTTCTTT CAWRPLWGTEAFF
. 14 TRBJ2-6 . TRBV6-5 TGTGCCAGCAGGGGAGGCTCTGGGGCCAACGTCCTGACTTTC CASRGGSGANVLTF
. 17 TRBJ1-2 . TRBV18 TGTGCCAGCTCACCACCGGAATACGGAGGGGACCTCTATGGCTACACCTTC CASSPPEYGGDLYGYTF
. 14 TRBJ2-7 TRBD1 TRBV6-5 TGTGCCAGCAGTCCGGACAGGGGGTTAAACGAGCAGTACTTC CASSPDRGLNEQYF
. 14 TRBJ1-6 . TRBV6-6 TGTGCCAGCAGCCCCGTCATGGGCAATTCACCCCTCCACTTT CASSPVMGNSPLHF
. 11 TRBJ2-1 . TRBV20-1 TGCAGTGCTAGTTTCCACAATGAGCAGTTCTTC CSASFHNEQFF
few 11 TRBJ2-7 . TRBV10-3 TGTGCCATCGCCGGAGGCTACGAGCAGTACTTC CAIAGGYEQYF
. 14 TRBJ2-3 . TRBV4-3 TGCGCCAGCAGCCAAGATGCGGCGACAGATACGCAGTATTTT CASSQDAATDTQYF
. 16 TRBJ2-1 TRBD2 TRBV6-6 TGTGCCAGCAGAGAATTTGCGGGAGCTCTCTACAATGAGCAGTTCTTC CASREFAGALYNEQFF
. 16 TRBJ1-4 . TRBV7-8 TGTGCCAGCAGTCTTCGGGAGACAGCGGGTAATGAAAAACTGTTTTTT CASSLRETAGNEKLFF
. 15 TRBJ1-2 TRBD1 TRBV5-1 TGCGCCAGCAGCTTGTCTCCGGGACAGAGCTATGGCTACACCTTC CASSLSPGQSYGYTF
few 14 TRBJ2-5 . TRBV27 TGTGCCAGCAGTTTATTTGGGGGCGCAGAGACCCAGTACTTC CASSLFGGAETQYF
. 13 TRBJ2-7 . TRBV29-1 TGCAGCGTCGGGACCGTGAGCTCCTACGAGCAGTACTTC CSVGTVSSYEQYF
few 14 TRBJ1-2 TRBD1 TRBV7-9 TGTGCCAGCAGCTCGGAGGGGGCTGGCTATGGCTACACCTTC CASSSEGAGYGYTF
. 13 TRBJ2-7 TRBD1 TRBV7-2 TGTGCCAGCAGCTTAAGGACAGGGTACGAGCAGTACTTC CASSLRTGYEQYF
. 15 TRBJ2-3 TRBD2 TRBV6-5 TGTGCCAGCAGTGGCAGCGGGGGGGCGGCAGATACGCAGTATTTT CASSGSGGAADTQYF
. 16 TRBJ2-7 . TRBV4-3 TGCGCCAGCAGCCAAGATTCCAGTCAGGCTGGCTACGAGCAGTACTTC CASSQDSSQAGYEQYF
. 14 TRBJ1-1 . TRBV7-1 TGTGCCAGCAGCTTGGGCGGAGTGAACACTGAAGCTTTCTTT CASSLGGVNTEAFF
. 13 TRBJ2-7 TRBD1 TRBV19 TGTGCCAGTAGTACGGGACAGGGCTACGAGCAGTACTTC CASSTGQGYEQYF
. 13 TRBJ2-3 . TRBV27 TGTGCCAGCGGAAATTACTTCACAGATACGCAGTATTTT CASGNYFTDTQYF
. 17 TRBJ2-5 . TRBV7-3 TGTGCCGGCAGACGACGCCCCCGGGAACTACTAAGGGAGACCCAGTACTTC CAGRRRPRELLRETQYF
. 14 TRBJ2-7 . TRBV19 TGTGCCAGTAGTCACTTGGTGGGTTCCTACGAGCAGTACTTC CASSHLVGSYEQYF
. 16 TRBJ2-1 TRBD2 TRBV15 TGTGCCACCAGATGGGGGCCAGCGGGAGAGTACAATGAGCAGTTCTTC CATRWGPAGEYNEQFF
few 13 TRBJ1-1 . TRBV6-1 TGTGCCAGCACGGGACACCCTAACACTGAAGCTTTCTTT CASTGHPNTEAFF
. 14 TRBJ1-5 . TRBV6-5 TGTGCCAGCAGTTACCCCGACGGCAATCAGCCCCAGCATTTT CASSYPDGNQPQHF
. 14 TRBJ2-1 TRBD2 TRBV28 TGTGCCAGCAGTTTGGCGGGAGGGCCCAATGAGCAGTTCTTC CASSLAGGPNEQFF
. 13 TRBJ2-7 TRBD2 TRBV6-5 TGTGCCAGCGGGCTAACTAGCGCCTACGAGCAGTACTTC CASGLTSAYEQYF